Below, one T cell receptor beta chain is given with its context. The antigen it recognizes is unknown. The sample holds no much larger clone one base away, and base qualities are not on file. This entry belongs to a study of blood T cell repertoires in COVID-19 (dated by TCRdb to between 2020 and 2021). For the study in its entirety: Samples from collaborators originated in the United States, Italy and Spain and spanned both the acute and convalescent phases of COVID-19. A de-identified subject ID, COVID-19 status, age in years and sex were almost always included in the sample metadata. Subjects who had been exposed to COVID-19, were actively infected with it, or had recovered from it provided the deeply sampled blood TCRbeta repertoires that made up the dataset. A freely available public database, intended as a resource for researchers studying the immune response to SARS-CoV-2, is where the repertoires were released. The prospective study material was composed of cDNA or gDNA derived from T cells, B-cell-depleted T cells, or PBMCs. Where available, HLA class I and class II types were obtained from metadata supplied by the sample provider rather than from assay-based typing. Samples came from the ongoing ImmuneRACE study (first 160 participants) plus 1,254 subjects from 6 global collaborators.

The CDR3 holds 12 amino acids from the cysteine to the phenylalanine. Just the 36-base CDR3 DNA is kept, in frame starting at base 1. V and J lose 4 bases and 7 bases, and a span of 6 bases separates them. Reading the germline V gene (reference sequence) gives CDR1 SGHKS and CDR2 YYEKEE. The immunoSEQ Assay, a bias-controlled multiplex PCR, was used to amplify TCRbeta CDR3 regions from genomic DNA. Under the source paper's analysis protocol: Nucleated cell counts per sample were estimated from amplification of reference gene primers within the assay. To quantify the absolute abundance of each unique TCRbeta CDR3 rearrangement, sequence reads were collapsed and filtered. For each sample, productive Simpson clonality was calculated by taking the square root of Simpson's diversity index across productive rearrangements. TCRdb re-hosts the immuneACCESS table, in-frame sequences only. Its copies lack some clones; in the studies checked, an unresolved V gene accounts for under half of them, and the cause for the rest is not known. For V, J and clone size, that table is used; D and trimming come from the DNA. The sample table records approximately 400,000 clones; around 90% of these occur just once. The ten largest clones represent around 1.2% of the sample.

What the research found in general, with its limitations: How much clinical and demographic metadata was included differed by source and by participant, and the metadata was provided uncurated.

Collaborating institutions collected whole blood in K2EDTA tubes following their own protocols. For TCRbeta analysis, collaborator samples were shipped as frozen whole blood, as isolated PBMCs, or as DNA extracted from either sample type. The sample consisted of peripheral blood. The V and J segments used are TRBV5-5 and TRBJ1-6; the D gene is not confidently resolved. The TCR was taken from a man aged 35-49 years with acute or convalescent COVID-19. CDR3 sequence: CASSTVNSPLHF. The DNA sequence is given as TGTGCCAGCAGCACGGTAAATTCACCCCTCCACTTT.